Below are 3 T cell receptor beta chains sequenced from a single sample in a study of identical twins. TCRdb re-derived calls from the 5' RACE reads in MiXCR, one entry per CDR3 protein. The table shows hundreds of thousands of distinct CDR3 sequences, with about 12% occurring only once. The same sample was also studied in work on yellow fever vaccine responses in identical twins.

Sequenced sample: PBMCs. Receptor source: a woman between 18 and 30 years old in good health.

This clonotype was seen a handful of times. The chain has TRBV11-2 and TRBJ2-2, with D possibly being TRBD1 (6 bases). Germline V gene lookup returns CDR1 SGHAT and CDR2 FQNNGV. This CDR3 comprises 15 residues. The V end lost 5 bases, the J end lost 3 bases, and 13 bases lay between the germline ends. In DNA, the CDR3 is TGTGCCAGCAGCACCCTTGGACAGTACACCGGGGAGCTGTTTTTT. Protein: CASSTLGQYTGELFF.

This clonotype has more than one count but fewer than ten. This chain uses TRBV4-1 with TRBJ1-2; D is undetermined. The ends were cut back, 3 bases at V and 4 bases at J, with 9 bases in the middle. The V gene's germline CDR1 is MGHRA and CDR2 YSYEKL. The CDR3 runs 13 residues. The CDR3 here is CASSHPVGYGYTF. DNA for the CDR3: TGCGCCAGCAGCCACCCGGTGGGCTATGGCTACACCTTC.

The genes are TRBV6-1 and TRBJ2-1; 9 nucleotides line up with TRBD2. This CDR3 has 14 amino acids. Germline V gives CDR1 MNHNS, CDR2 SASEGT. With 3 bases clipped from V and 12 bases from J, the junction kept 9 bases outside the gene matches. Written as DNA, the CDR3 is TGTGCCAGCAGTGAGCGAATAGCGGGAGCTCGGCAGTTCTTC. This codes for CASSERIAGARQFF.